This is a list of T cell receptor beta chains from one sample in a study of naive and memory T cell subsets. From the UMI-ligation and nested PCR reads, TCRdb called clonotypes with MiXCR, one entry per CDR3 protein. The sample yields approximately 29,000 distinct CDR3 sequences, less than 20% seen once. The sequencing input was effector memory CD4+ T cells from blood. These receptor sequences come from a human donor in good health. The CDR3 runs from the conserved cysteine through the conserved F or W. Each record gives: V gene, clone size, D gene, J gene, CDR3 protein, CDR3 DNA. D genes are given only for firm matches. Some rows mark clone size as missing; the rest say once, few, many or name a class of expanded clone.

>TRBV28|NA|TRBD1|TRBJ2-4
CASSVNRGNIQYF
TGTGCCAGCAGCGTCAACAGGGGAAACATTCAGTACTTC
>TRBV6-5|NA|NA|TRBJ2-7
CASSYHQAYEQYF
TGTGCCAGCAGTTACCACCAGGCCTACGAGCAGTACTTC
>TRBV3-1|NA|TRBD2|TRBJ2-1
CASSQGLAGGSYNEQFF
TGTGCCAGCAGCCAAGGCTTAGCGGGCGGCTCCTACAATGAGCAGTTCTTC
>TRBV12-3/TRBV12-4|many|NA|TRBJ2-4
CASTRTDLLAKNIQYF
TGTGCCAGCACCCGGACGGACCTTCTAGCCAAAAACATTCAGTACTTC
>TRBV30|medium-sized|NA|TRBJ1-1
CAWSVRGLGGAFF
TGTGCCTGGAGTGTACGGGGGCTGGGAGGGGCTTTCTTT
>TRBV5-1|once|TRBD2|TRBJ2-3
CASSRSGLAGIHRGTDTQYF
TGCGCCAGCAGTCGGTCGGGACTAGCGGGGATACATAGGGGCACAGATACGCAGTATTTT
>TRBV24-1|NA|TRBD2|TRBJ2-2
CATSGSGLAVEKGELFF
TGTGCCACCAGTGGATCGGGACTAGCGGTCGAAAAAGGGGAGCTGTTTTTT
>TRBV7-2|NA|TRBD1|TRBJ2-1
CASSLLGQGNNEQFF
TGTGCCAGCAGCTTATTGGGACAGGGAAACAATGAGCAGTTCTTC
>TRBV11-2|NA|NA|TRBJ2-5
CASSFGGPGTQYF
TGTGCCAGCAGCTTCGGAGGGCCGGGGACCCAGTACTTC
>TRBV7-9|few|NA|TRBJ2-1
CASSFPPLGGSSYNEQFF
TGTGCCAGCAGCTTCCCCCCCCTCGGCGGAAGCTCCTACAATGAGCAGTTCTTC
>TRBV12-3/TRBV12-4|NA|TRBD2|TRBJ2-3
CASRPRTSGLGGDTQYF
TGTGCCAGCAGACCCCGGACTAGCGGGCTGGGAGGAGATACGCAGTATTTT
>TRBV10-1|medium-sized|NA|TRBJ2-3
CASSELQITDTQYF
TGCGCCAGCAGTGAGTTGCAGATCACAGATACGCAGTATTTT
>TRBV20-1|NA|TRBD2|TRBJ2-7
CSARFSGSSNEQYF
TGCAGTGCGCGTTTTAGCGGGAGTTCCAACGAGCAGTACTTC
>TRBV5-1|NA|NA|TRBJ2-7
CASSVQALSYEQYF
TGCGCCAGCAGCGTCCAAGCTTTGTCCTACGAGCAGTACTTC
>TRBV7-9|NA|NA|TRBJ2-7
CASSQARSLGTYEQYF
TGTGCCAGCAGCCAGGCCCGCAGCCTAGGAACCTACGAGCAGTACTTC
>TRBV14|NA|TRBD1|TRBJ1-6
CASSRHRGSNSPLHF
TGTGCCAGCAGCCGTCACAGGGGTTCTAATTCACCCCTCCACTTT
>TRBV6-2/TRBV6-3|NA|NA|TRBJ2-7
CASRLSSYEQYF
TGTGCCAGCAGGCTGAGCTCCTACGAGCAGTACTTC
>TRBV7-2|few|NA|TRBJ2-1
CASSLGMSRAYNEQFF
TGTGCCAGCAGCTTAGGAATGTCCAGAGCATACAATGAGCAGTTCTTC
>TRBV20-1|medium-sized|TRBD1|TRBJ1-5
CSARIPGQGANQPQHF
TGCAGTGCTAGGATACCGGGACAGGGGGCCAATCAGCCCCAGCATTTT
>TRBV28|NA|NA|TRBJ1-2
CASRPPGLGPGNYGYTF
TGTGCCAGCAGGCCCCCGGGTTTAGGCCCAGGGAACTATGGCTACACCTTC
>TRBV6-6|NA|TRBD2|TRBJ2-7
CASSYLGSRGAGEQYF
TGTGCCAGCAGTTACTTGGGGTCGCGGGGGGCCGGGGAGCAGTACTTC
>TRBV5-4|NA|NA|TRBJ1-6
CASSPQGVSSPLHF
TGTGCCAGCAGCCCTCAGGGAGTATCTTCACCCCTCCACTTT
>TRBV27|NA|TRBD1|TRBJ2-7
CASSSHGTGRPYEQYF
TGTGCCAGCAGTTCGCACGGGACAGGAAGACCCTACGAGCAGTACTTC
>TRBV5-1|few|TRBD2|TRBJ2-1
CASRPRLAGGGNEQFF
TGCGCCAGCAGACCTAGACTAGCGGGAGGGGGCAATGAGCAGTTCTTC
>TRBV20-1|many|NA|TRBJ1-5
CSARDLGGLKPQHF
TGCAGTGCTAGAGATTTGGGGGGGTTAAAGCCCCAGCATTTT
>TRBV5-4|few|NA|TRBJ1-2
CASSLPGRRDGYTF
TGTGCCAGCAGCTTGCCGGGGCGACGCGATGGCTACACCTTC
>TRBV4-2|few|TRBD2|TRBJ2-7
CASSHQREFYEQYF
TGTGCCAGCAGCCATCAGCGGGAGTTCTACGAGCAGTACTTC
>TRBV7-2|few|TRBD2|TRBJ2-2
CASSLMTWEGPGELFF
TGTGCCAGCAGCTTAATGACGTGGGAGGGCCCCGGGGAGCTGTTTTTT
>TRBV5-1|few|TRBD1|TRBJ2-1
CASSQRTGADNEQFF
TGCGCCAGCAGCCAAAGGACAGGGGCGGACAATGAGCAGTTCTTC
>TRBV9|few|TRBD2|TRBJ2-1
CASSASSGSNREQFF
TGTGCCAGCAGCGCGTCTAGCGGGAGCAACCGTGAGCAGTTCTTC
>TRBV18|few|NA|TRBJ1-1
CASSPDSYTEAFF
TGTGCCAGCTCACCCGACAGTTACACTGAAGCTTTCTTT
>TRBV20-1|few|TRBD2|TRBJ2-1
CSATGTSDINEQFF
TGCAGTGCTACCGGGACTAGCGATATCAATGAGCAGTTCTTC
>TRBV28|few|TRBD2|TRBJ2-7
CASIMMGGSYEQYF
TGTGCCAGCATTATGATGGGAGGGTCCTACGAGCAGTACTTC
>TRBV12-3/TRBV12-4|many|NA|TRBJ1-6
CASSLLGRNSPLHF
TGTGCCAGCAGTTTGCTGGGGAGGAATTCACCCCTCCACTTT
>TRBV12-3/TRBV12-4|NA|NA|TRBJ2-1
CASSFLGGAGSYNEQFF
TGTGCCAGCAGTTTTCTTGGGGGAGCGGGCTCCTACAATGAGCAGTTCTTC
>TRBV20-1|medium-sized|TRBD2|TRBJ2-7
CSAHRLAGGGGEQYF
TGCAGTGCACACCGACTAGCGGGAGGTGGAGGGGAGCAGTACTTC
>TRBV4-3|many|TRBD2|TRBJ2-1
CASSQVVAGTSGSNEQFF
TGCGCCAGCAGCCAAGTTGTCGCTGGGACTAGCGGGAGTAATGAGCAGTTCTTC
>TRBV6-1|medium-sized|NA|TRBJ2-7
CASSEYSTGNEQYF
TGTGCCAGCAGTGAATATTCCACGGGCAACGAGCAGTACTTC
>TRBV28|NA|TRBD1|TRBJ2-3
CASSSVGTGGQDTQYF
TGTGCCAGCAGTTCCGTGGGGACAGGGGGCCAAGATACGCAGTATTTT
>TRBV18|NA|NA|TRBJ1-5
CASSPGTLGPQHF
TGTGCCAGCTCACCAGGCACCCTTGGGCCCCAGCATTTT
>TRBV20-1|medium-sized|TRBD1|TRBJ1-2
CSAWTGTYGYTF
TGCAGTGCTTGGACAGGGACGTATGGCTACACCTTC
>TRBV15|once|NA|TRBJ1-5
CATSTQVQGQPQHF
TGTGCCACCAGCACCCAGGTTCAGGGGCAGCCCCAGCATTTT
>TRBV28|NA|NA|TRBJ1-2
CASSEPSFINYGYTF
TGTGCCAGCAGTGAGCCTTCATTCATTAACTATGGCTACACCTTC
>TRBV28|few|TRBD1|TRBJ1-4
CASSAIGGGREKLFF
TGTGCCAGCAGCGCCATAGGAGGGGGCAGAGAAAAACTGTTTTTT
>TRBV5-1|many|TRBD1|TRBJ2-3
CASSLAPTGGTDTQYF
TGCGCCAGCAGCTTGGCCCCCACAGGGGGCACAGATACGCAGTATTTT
>TRBV6-5|NA|NA|TRBJ1-2
CASSYFGGTGGYTF
TGTGCCAGCAGTTACTTCGGCGGGACTGGTGGCTACACCTTC
>TRBV12-3/TRBV12-4|NA|NA|TRBJ1-5
CASSFLALNQPQHF
TGTGCCAGCAGTTTTTTGGCCCTCAATCAGCCCCAGCATTTT
>TRBV7-8|few|TRBD2|TRBJ2-7
CASSLRTSGNHEQYF
TGTGCCAGCAGCTTACGGACTAGCGGGAACCACGAGCAGTACTTC
>TRBV7-2|few|NA|TRBJ1-6
CASSLLKGNSPLHF
TGTGCCAGCAGCCTCTTGAAGGGTAATTCACCCCTCCACTTT
>TRBV18|NA|NA|TRBJ2-1
CASSPTVRGLSNEQFF
TGTGCCAGCTCACCAACCGTTCGGGGGCTAAGTAATGAGCAGTTCTTC
>TRBV7-3|many|TRBD1|TRBJ2-1
CASSSGQGHNEQFF
TGTGCCAGCAGCTCGGGACAGGGTCACAATGAGCAGTTCTTC
>TRBV13|few|TRBD2|TRBJ2-7
CASSRSAGPRGEQYF
TGTGCCAGCAGCCGATCAGCGGGACCGAGGGGCGAGCAGTACTTC
>TRBV6-5|few|TRBD2|TRBJ2-2
CASSYKGLAGGGTGELFF
TGTGCCAGCAGTTACAAGGGACTAGCGGGAGGGGGAACCGGGGAGCTGTTTTTT
>TRBV6-1|NA|NA|TRBJ1-1
CASIEGRYPNTEAFF
TGTGCCAGCATAGAGGGCCGGTATCCGAACACTGAAGCTTTCTTT